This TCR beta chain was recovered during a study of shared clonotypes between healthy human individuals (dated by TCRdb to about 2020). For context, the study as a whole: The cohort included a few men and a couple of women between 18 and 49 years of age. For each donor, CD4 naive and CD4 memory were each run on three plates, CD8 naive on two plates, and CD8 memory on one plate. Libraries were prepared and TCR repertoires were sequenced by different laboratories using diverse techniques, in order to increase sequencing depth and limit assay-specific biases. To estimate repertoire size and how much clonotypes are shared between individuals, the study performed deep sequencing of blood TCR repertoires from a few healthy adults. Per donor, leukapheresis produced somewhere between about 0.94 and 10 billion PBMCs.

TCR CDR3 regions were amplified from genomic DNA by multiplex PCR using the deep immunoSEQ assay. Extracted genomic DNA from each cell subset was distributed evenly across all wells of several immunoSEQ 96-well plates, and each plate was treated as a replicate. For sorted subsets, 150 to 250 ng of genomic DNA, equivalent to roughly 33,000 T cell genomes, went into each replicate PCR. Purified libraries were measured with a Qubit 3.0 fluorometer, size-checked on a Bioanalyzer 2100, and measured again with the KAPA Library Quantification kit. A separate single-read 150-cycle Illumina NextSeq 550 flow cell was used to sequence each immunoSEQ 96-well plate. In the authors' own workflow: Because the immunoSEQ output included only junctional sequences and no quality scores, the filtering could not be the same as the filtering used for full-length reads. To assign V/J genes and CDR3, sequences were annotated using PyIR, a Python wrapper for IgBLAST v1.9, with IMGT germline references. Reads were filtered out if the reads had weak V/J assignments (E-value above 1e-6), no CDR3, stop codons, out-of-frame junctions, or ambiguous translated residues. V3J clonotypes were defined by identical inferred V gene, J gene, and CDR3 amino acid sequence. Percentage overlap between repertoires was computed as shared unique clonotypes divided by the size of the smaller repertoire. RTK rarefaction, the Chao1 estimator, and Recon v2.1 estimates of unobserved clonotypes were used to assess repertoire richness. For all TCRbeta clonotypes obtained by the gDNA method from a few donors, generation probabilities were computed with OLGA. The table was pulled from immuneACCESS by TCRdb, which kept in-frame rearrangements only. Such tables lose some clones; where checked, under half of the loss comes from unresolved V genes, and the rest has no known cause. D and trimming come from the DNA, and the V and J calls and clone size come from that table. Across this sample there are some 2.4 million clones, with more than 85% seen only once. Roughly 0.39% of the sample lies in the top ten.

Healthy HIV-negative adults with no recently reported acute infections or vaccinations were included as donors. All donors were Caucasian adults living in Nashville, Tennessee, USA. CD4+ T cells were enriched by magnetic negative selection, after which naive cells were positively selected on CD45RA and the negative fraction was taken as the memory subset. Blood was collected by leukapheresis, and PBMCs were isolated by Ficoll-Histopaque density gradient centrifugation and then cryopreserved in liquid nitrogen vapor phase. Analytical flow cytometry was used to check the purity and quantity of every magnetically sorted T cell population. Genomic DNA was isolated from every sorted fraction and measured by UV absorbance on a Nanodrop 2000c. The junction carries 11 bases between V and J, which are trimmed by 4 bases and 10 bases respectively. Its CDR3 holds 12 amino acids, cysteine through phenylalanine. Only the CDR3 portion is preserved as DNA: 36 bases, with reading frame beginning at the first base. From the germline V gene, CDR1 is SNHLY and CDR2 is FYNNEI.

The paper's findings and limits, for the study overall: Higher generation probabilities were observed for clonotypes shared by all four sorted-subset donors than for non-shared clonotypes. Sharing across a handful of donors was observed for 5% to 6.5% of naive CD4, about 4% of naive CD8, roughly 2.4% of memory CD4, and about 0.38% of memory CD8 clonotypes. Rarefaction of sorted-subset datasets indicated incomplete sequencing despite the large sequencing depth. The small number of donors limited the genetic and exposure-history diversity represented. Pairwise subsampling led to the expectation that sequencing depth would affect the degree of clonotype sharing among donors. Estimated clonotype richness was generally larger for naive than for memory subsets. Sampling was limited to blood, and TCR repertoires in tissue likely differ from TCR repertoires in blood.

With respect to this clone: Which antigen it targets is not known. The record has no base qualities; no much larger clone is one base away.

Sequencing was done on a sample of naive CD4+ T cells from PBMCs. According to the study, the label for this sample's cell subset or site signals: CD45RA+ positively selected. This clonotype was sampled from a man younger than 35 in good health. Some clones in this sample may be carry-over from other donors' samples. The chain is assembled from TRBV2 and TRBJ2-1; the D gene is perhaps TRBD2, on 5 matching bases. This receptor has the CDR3 CASSGWVAEQFF. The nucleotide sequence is TGTGCCAGCAGTGGGTGGGTAGCGGAGCAGTTCTTC.